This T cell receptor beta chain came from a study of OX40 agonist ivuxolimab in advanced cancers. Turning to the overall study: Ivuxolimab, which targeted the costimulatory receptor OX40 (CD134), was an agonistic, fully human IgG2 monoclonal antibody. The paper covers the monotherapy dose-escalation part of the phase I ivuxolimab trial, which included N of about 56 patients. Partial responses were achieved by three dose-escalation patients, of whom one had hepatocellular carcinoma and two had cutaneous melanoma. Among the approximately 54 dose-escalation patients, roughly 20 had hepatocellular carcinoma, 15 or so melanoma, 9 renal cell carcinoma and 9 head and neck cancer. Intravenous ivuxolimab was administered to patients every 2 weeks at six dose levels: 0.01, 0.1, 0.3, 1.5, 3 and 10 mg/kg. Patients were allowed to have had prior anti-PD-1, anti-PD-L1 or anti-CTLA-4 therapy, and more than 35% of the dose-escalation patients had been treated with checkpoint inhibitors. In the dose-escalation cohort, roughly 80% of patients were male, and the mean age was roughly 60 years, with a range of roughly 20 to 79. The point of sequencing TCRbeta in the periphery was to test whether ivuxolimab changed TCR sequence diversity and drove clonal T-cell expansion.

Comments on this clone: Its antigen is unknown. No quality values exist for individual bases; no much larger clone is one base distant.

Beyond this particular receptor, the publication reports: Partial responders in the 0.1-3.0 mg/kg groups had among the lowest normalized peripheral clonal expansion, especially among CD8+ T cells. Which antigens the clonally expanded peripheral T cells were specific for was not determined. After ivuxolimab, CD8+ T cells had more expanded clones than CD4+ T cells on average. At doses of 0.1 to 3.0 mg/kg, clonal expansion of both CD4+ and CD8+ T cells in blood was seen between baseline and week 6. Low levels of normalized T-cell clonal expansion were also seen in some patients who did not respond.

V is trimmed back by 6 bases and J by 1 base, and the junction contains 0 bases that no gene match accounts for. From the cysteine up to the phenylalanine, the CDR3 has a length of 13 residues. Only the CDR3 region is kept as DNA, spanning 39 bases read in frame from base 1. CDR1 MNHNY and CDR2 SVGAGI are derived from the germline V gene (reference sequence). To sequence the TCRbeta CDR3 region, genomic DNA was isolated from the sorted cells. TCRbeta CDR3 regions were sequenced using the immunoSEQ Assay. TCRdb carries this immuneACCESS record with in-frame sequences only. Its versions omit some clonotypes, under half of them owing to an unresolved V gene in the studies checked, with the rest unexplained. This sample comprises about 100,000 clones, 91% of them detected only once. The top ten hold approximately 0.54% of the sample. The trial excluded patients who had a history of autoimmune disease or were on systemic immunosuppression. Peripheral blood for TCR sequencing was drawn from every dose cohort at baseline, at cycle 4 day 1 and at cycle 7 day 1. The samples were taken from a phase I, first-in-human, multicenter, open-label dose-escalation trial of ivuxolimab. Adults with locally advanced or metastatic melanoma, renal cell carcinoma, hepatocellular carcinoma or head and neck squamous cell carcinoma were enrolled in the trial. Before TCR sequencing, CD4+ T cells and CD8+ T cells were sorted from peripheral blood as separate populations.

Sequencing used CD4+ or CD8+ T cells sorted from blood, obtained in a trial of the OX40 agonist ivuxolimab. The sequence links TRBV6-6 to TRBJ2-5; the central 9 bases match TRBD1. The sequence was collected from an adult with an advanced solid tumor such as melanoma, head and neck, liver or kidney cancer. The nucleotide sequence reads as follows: TGTGCCAGCAGGACAGGGGGCCAAGAGACCCAGTACTTC. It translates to CASRTGGQETQYF.